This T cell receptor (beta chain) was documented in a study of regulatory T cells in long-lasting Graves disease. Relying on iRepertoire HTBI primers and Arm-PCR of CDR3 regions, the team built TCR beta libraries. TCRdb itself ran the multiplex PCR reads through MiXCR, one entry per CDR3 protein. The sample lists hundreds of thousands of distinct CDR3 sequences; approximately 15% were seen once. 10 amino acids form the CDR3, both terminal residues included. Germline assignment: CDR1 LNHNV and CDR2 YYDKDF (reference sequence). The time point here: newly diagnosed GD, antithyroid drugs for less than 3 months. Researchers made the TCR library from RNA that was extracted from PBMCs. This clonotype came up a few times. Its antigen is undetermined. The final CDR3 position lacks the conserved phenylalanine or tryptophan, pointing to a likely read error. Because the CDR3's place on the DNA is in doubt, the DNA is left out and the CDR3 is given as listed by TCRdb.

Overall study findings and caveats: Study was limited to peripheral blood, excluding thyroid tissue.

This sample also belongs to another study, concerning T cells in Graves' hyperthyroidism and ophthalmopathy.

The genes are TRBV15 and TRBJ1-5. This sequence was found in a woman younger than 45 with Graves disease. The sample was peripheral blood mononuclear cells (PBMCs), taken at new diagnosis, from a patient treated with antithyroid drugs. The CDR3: CATSRETWLR.